The rows below give T cell receptor beta chains drawn from one sample of a study of CD8+ T cells in alopecia areata. The data were produced by immunoSEQ multiplex PCR, yet TCRdb's version contains in-frame clones alone and is incomplete. The sample gives 150,000 to 250,000 clones, about three fifths of which show up once; 5.5% to 6% is in the top ten. Sample: CD4+ T cells sorted from blood, taken at week 24, from a patient treated with tofacitinib. These receptors originate from a human donor with alopecia areata. Each CDR3 is given with its conserved first and last residue. The order of the fields is V gene, J gene, D gene, clone size, CDR3 protein, CDR3 DNA. A D gene is named only where the DNA matches it firmly. The size of a clone is reported for some rows only, either as once, few or many, or as a class for expanded clones.

v_gene: TRBV6-1; j_gene: TRBJ2-5; d_gene: NA; abundance: NA; CDR3aa: CASTLTHQETQYF; CDR3nt: TGTGCCAGCACTCTGACTCATCAAGAGACCCAGTACTTC
v_gene: TRBV5-1; j_gene: TRBJ2-1; d_gene: NA; abundance: NA; CDR3aa: CASSSREWQFF; CDR3nt: TGCGCCAGCAGCTCCAGAGAATGGCAGTTCTTC
v_gene: TRBV5-1; j_gene: TRBJ2-5; d_gene: NA; abundance: once; CDR3aa: CASSLPQETQYF; CDR3nt: TGCGCCAGCAGCTTGCCCCAAGAGACCCAGTACTTC
v_gene: TRBV4-3; j_gene: TRBJ2-1; d_gene: NA; abundance: few; CDR3aa: CASSQDEVSKQFF; CDR3nt: TGCGCCAGCAGCCAAGATGAGGTTAGCAAGCAGTTCTTC
v_gene: TRBV2; j_gene: TRBJ2-4; d_gene: TRBD2; abundance: NA; CDR3aa: CASGTSGQNIQYF; CDR3nt: TGTGCCAGCGGGACTAGCGGACAAAACATTCAGTACTTC
v_gene: TRBV7-9; j_gene: TRBJ2-3; d_gene: TRBD2; abundance: NA; CDR3aa: CASTRAGIGTQYF; CDR3nt: TGTGCCAGCACTAGAGCGGGGATCGGTACGCAGTATTTT
v_gene: TRBV5-1; j_gene: TRBJ2-5; d_gene: NA; abundance: NA; CDR3aa: CASSLNTEQETQYF; CDR3nt: TGCGCCAGCAGCCTAAACACGGAACAAGAGACCCAGTACTTC
v_gene: TRBV5-1; j_gene: TRBJ2-3; d_gene: TRBD1; abundance: NA; CDR3aa: CASHTGGASDTQYF; CDR3nt: TGCGCCAGTCACACAGGGGGCGCGTCAGATACGCAGTATTTT
v_gene: TRBV20-1; j_gene: TRBJ1-1; d_gene: NA; abundance: NA; CDR3aa: CSASAGTEAFF; CDR3nt: TGCAGTGCCAGCGCGGGGACTGAAGCTTTCTTT
v_gene: TRBV6-5; j_gene: TRBJ2-5; d_gene: NA; abundance: NA; CDR3aa: CASSQTGNEETQYF; CDR3nt: TGTGCCAGCAGTCAAACAGGGAACGAAGAGACCCAGTACTTC
v_gene: TRBV10-3; j_gene: TRBJ2-7; d_gene: NA; abundance: NA; CDR3aa: CAISDPRGGLHEQYF; CDR3nt: TGTGCCATCAGTGACCCCAGGGGGGGATTGCACGAGCAGTACTTC
v_gene: TRBV2; j_gene: TRBJ1-5; d_gene: NA; abundance: few; CDR3aa: CASSAVRLPGNQPQHF; CDR3nt: TGTGCCAGCAGTGCGGTCAGATTACCTGGCAATCAGCCCCAGCATTTT
v_gene: TRBV5-1; j_gene: TRBJ1-1; d_gene: NA; abundance: NA; CDR3aa: CASSPNAGTEAFF; CDR3nt: TGCGCCAGCAGCCCCAATGCAGGCACTGAAGCTTTCTTT
v_gene: TRBV18; j_gene: TRBJ1-3; d_gene: NA; abundance: NA; CDR3aa: CASSPGTVRSGNTIYF; CDR3nt: TGTGCCAGCTCACCCGGGACGGTCCGCTCTGGAAACACCATATATTTT
v_gene: TRBV7-3; j_gene: TRBJ1-2; d_gene: NA; abundance: few; CDR3aa: CASSLTPMGNGYTF; CDR3nt: TGTGCCAGCAGCTTAACCCCGATGGGGAATGGCTACACCTTC
v_gene: TRBV29-1; j_gene: TRBJ2-1; d_gene: TRBD2; abundance: NA; CDR3aa: CSVLIAGRSYNEQFF; CDR3nt: TGCAGCGTTCTAATAGCGGGAAGGTCCTACAATGAGCAGTTCTTC
v_gene: TRBV4-3; j_gene: TRBJ2-1; d_gene: NA; abundance: NA; CDR3aa: CASSSRERSYNEQFF; CDR3nt: TGCGCCAGCAGCTCCCGGGAGAGGTCCTACAATGAGCAGTTCTTC
v_gene: TRBV6-5; j_gene: TRBJ2-7; d_gene: NA; abundance: few; CDR3aa: CASSYSRVGTYEQYF; CDR3nt: TGTGCCAGCAGTTACTCGAGAGTCGGGACCTACGAGCAGTACTTC
v_gene: TRBV27; j_gene: TRBJ1-6; d_gene: NA; abundance: few; CDR3aa: CASSGDRGYSPLHF; CDR3nt: TGTGCCAGCAGTGGCGACAGAGGATATTCACCCCTCCACTTT
v_gene: TRBV5-6; j_gene: TRBJ2-5; d_gene: NA; abundance: NA; CDR3aa: CASSLAGVLGQYF; CDR3nt: TGTGCCAGCAGCTTGGCTGGGGTCCTGGGGCAGTACTTC
v_gene: TRBV5-1; j_gene: TRBJ1-2; d_gene: NA; abundance: NA; CDR3aa: CASSLHEGLFSGYTF; CDR3nt: TGCGCCAGCAGCTTGCATGAAGGTCTGTTCTCGGGCTACACCTTC
v_gene: TRBV29-1; j_gene: TRBJ2-1; d_gene: TRBD2; abundance: NA; CDR3aa: CSAGLAGGQQFF; CDR3nt: TGCAGCGCGGGACTAGCGGGGGGACAACAGTTCTTC
v_gene: TRBV7-2; j_gene: TRBJ2-1; d_gene: NA; abundance: NA; CDR3aa: CASSLVAGNEQFF; CDR3nt: TGTGCCAGCAGCTTAGTGGCCGGGAATGAGCAGTTCTTC